These T cell receptor beta chains were read from a single sample in a study of identifying expanded T cells in peripheral blood. This table comes from immunoSEQ multiplex PCR, and its TCRdb copy is limited to in-frame clones, with some not included. This sample has approximately 100,000 clones, with about 89% found just once. Sequences were obtained from blood. The origin of the receptors is a person between 18 and 75 years old in good health. Both conserved end residues are part of each CDR3. A D gene is named only where the DNA matches it firmly.

CDR3 protein | D gene | V gene
CARSFLKVPSGNTIYF | NA | TRBV5-3
CASSPGGGWANQPQHF | NA | TRBV7-9
CASSFADAGNTIYF | NA | TRBV11-2
CASSHGTGRIANYGYTF | TRBD1 | TRBV7-8
CASSSSVLSGNTIYF | NA | TRBV5-5
CASSLVARTEAFF | NA | TRBV27
CASSSGQNSEKLFF | TRBD1 | TRBV28
CASSLDSGSNQPQHF | NA | TRBV5-8
CASSQDLASGDVTGELFF | TRBD2 | TRBV4-2
CASSEGRSNQPQHF | NA | TRBV18
CASSLDSRGGNTIYF | NA | TRBV5-1
CASSSTQYQETQYF | NA | TRBV5-4
CAGTGHSQNSGELFF | NA | TRBV30
CASSFSQENTEAFF | NA | TRBV5-4
CASGIRQGPSGEQFF | TRBD1 | TRBV5-1
CASTGGGETQYF | TRBD1 | TRBV7-8
CASSFAQTPYGYTF | NA | TRBV28
CAWSATTGDTQYF | NA | TRBV30
CASSLRPSQGKGETQYF | NA | TRBV5-1
CASSEPPRSETQYF | NA | TRBV2
CASQGVGETQYF | TRBD1 | TRBV2
CASSLRGEYSYEQYF | NA | TRBV7-2
CAISRAEREEQYF | NA | TRBV10-3
CASSFSGGYQETQYF | TRBD2 | TRBV7-2
CASSSPGQISTDTQYF | TRBD1 | TRBV28
CASSTRGRGTNTEAFF | NA | TRBV19
CASSPGTSGQETQYF | TRBD2 | TRBV11-2
CASSSGLAPYEQYF | TRBD2 | TRBV5-6
CASSIRRAETDTQYF | NA | TRBV27
CASSYRDRGHEQYF | TRBD1 | TRBV7-8
CASSERQGATSGANVLTF | TRBD1 | TRBV2
CASSQQLKDSQSPQHF | NA | TRBV4-2
CASSSLSVEQFF | NA | TRBV6-6
CASSLERGGYNEQFF | TRBD2 | TRBV5-5
CASSEISWEGANYGYTF | TRBD1 | TRBV6-1
CHLSVNTEAFF | NA | TRBV20-1
CASRDRDVTGELFF | TRBD1 | TRBV5-1
CASSDRGGLRGEQYF | NA | TRBV2
CASSFGLDTEAFF | NA | TRBV7-2
CASSLSRAGAGRETQYF | NA | TRBV11-2
CASSLGLPNEKLFF | NA | TRBV5-5
CASNGGAKETQYF | TRBD2 | TRBV6-6
CASSDWGVNEQYF | NA | TRBV2
CASSRGGDGTDTQYF | TRBD2 | TRBV6-5
CASSQLTGNTEAFF | NA | TRBV4-3
CASSLDGGTYEQYF | TRBD2 | TRBV7-2
CASSSDRGRGNQPQHF | TRBD1 | TRBV7-2
CASSRGPTGGNGYTF | NA | TRBV27
CASSFTGGNQPQHF | TRBD1 | TRBV27
CASTGPYNEQFF | NA | TRBV19
CASSVAPSGGTVPDTQYF | TRBD2 | TRBV9
CASSVDGGRTYGYTF | NA | TRBV9
CASSSRGSGGRETQYF | TRBD2 | TRBV27